The 20 T cell receptor beta chains given below trace back to one sample, sequenced in a study of OX40 agonist ivuxolimab in advanced cancers. Assay: immunoSEQ multiplex PCR; the TCRdb copy retains only in-frame clones and omits some. The table has over 70,000 clones, 70% to 90% seen once. This specimen was CD4+ or CD8+ T cells sorted from blood, taken in a trial of the OX40 agonist ivuxolimab. These TCRs come from an adult with an advanced solid tumor such as melanoma, head and neck, liver or kidney cancer.

The V gene is TRBV5-4, the J gene TRBJ2-7; D might be TRBD2 (6 bases). The germline gives CDR1 SGHNT, CDR2 YYREEE (reference sequence). The V end was cut by 2 bases, the J end by 7 bases, with 10 bases between. There are 12 residues in the CDR3. CDR3 nucleotides: TGTGCCAGCAGCTTCGGTCTAGCGGAGCAGTACTTC. Protein sequence: CASSFGLAEQYF.

V gene TRBV27 combines with J gene TRBJ1-5; 8 bases align to TRBD1. Trimming removed 6 bases from V and 7 bases from J; junction bases left unmatched: 11. This CDR3 is 15 amino acids long. The V gene's germline CDR1 is MNHEY and CDR2 SMNVEV (reference sequence). As DNA, the CDR3 is TGTGCCAGCAGCCCCAACTTAGACAGGGGACAGCCCCAGCATTTT. Amino acids: CASSPNLDRGQPQHF.

The genes are TRBV10-2 and TRBJ2-1, with 12 bases lining up with TRBD2. V lost 6 bases to trimming and J lost 10 bases; unmatched junction nucleotides: 10. Germline V gene sequence: CDR1 WSHSY, CDR2 SAAADI. The CDR3 loop spans 15 amino acids. This CDR3 reads CASSLILAGGGEQFF. CDR3 in DNA: TGCGCCAGCAGCCTAATACTAGCGGGAGGAGGCGAGCAGTTCTTC.

This chain uses TRBV18 with TRBJ1-3; 7 bases are shared with TRBD1. Germline CDR1 and CDR2: KGHSH and LQKENI. This CDR3 is 17 amino acids long. V lost 2 bases, J lost 0 bases, and 7 bases stayed unmatched. The CDR3 DNA is TGTGCCAGCTCACCATATGATACAGGGGTCTCTGGAAACACCATATATTTT. Its protein is CASSPYDTGVSGNTIYF.

The chain combines TRBV6-1 with TRBJ2-7, with 9 bases matching TRBD1. V shed 5 bases, J shed 2 bases, and the junction held 1 base outside the gene matches. This CDR3 has 13 amino acids. Germline V gives CDR1 MNHNS, CDR2 SASEGT. The CDR3, as DNA: TGTGCCAGCAGTCGGACAGGGGCCTACGAGCAGTACTTC. It translates to CASSRTGAYEQYF.

The chain couples TRBV29-1 to TRBJ2-1, with D unclear. Trimming shortened V by 6 bases and J by 8 bases, and 11 bases separated the two germline ends. The CDR3 is 11 residues long. The V gene's germline CDR1 is SQVTM and CDR2 ANQGSEA. CDR3 DNA: TGCAGCGTCCCAGCCTGGGATGAGCAGTTCTTC. It translates to CSVPAWDEQFF.

The rearrangement uses TRBV2 and TRBJ2-1; 7 nucleotides align to TRBD2. This CDR3 is built from 16 residues. Germline CDR1 SNHLY, CDR2 FYNNEI. J lost 3 bases, V lost 7 bases, and 12 bases had no gene match. This chain's CDR3 is CASTREGLVNYNEQFF. CDR3 coding DNA: TGTGCCAGCACCCGAGAAGGACTAGTAAACTACAATGAGCAGTTCTTC.

This sequence joins TRBV7-2 and TRBJ2-6, with unresolved D. Germline V gene lookup returns CDR1 SGHTA and CDR2 FQGNSA. V lost 3 bases and J 0 bases, leaving 0 bases between the germline ends. CDR3 length equals 13 residues. The CDR3 DNA reads as TGTGCCAGCAGCTTCTCTGGGGCCAACGTCCTGACTTTC. Protein sequence: CASSFSGANVLTF.

This clone turned up a few times. The gene calls are TRBV9 and TRBJ2-2, with unresolved D. Deletions cut 1 base from V and 6 bases from J, with 4 bases between. CDR1 and CDR2 from the germline V gene are SGDLS and YYNGEE. The CDR3 runs to 12 residues. The CDR3 nucleotides are TGTGCCAGCAGCGTAAGATCCGGGGAGCTGTTTTTT. It specifies CASSVRSGELFF.

The CDR3 is CAWIGTLPTEQYF. As DNA, the CDR3 is TGTGCCTGGATTGGGACGCTGCCTACCGAGCAGTACTTC. The chain joins TRBV30 to TRBJ2-5, with D possibly called TRBD1 or TRBD2 (5 bases each). TRBJ2-7 matches the DNA end more closely, so the J call is doubtful. There are 13 residues in the CDR3. Germline values: CDR1 GTSNPN, CDR2 SVGIG (reference sequence).

This clone was found once. V usage is TRBV7-2 and J usage is TRBJ2-1, with D maybe TRBD2 (6 bases). This CDR3 region has 17 residues. Trimming took off 5 bases at V and 3 bases at J, with 20 bases between the two ends. The germline CDR1 and CDR2 sequences are SGHTA and FQGNSA. The CDR3 spells CASSPSGSGYIYNEQFF. The CDR3 nucleotides are TGTGCCAGCAGCCCGAGTGGTAGCGGATACATCTACAATGAGCAGTTCTTC.

The chain has TRBV10-2 and TRBJ2-5; D is possibly TRBD1 or TRBD2 (5 bases each). V lost 0 bases, J lost 4 bases, and 6 bases lay in between. This CDR3 has 13 amino acids. Germline V gene sequence: CDR1 WSHSY, CDR2 SAAADI. This CDR3 is CASSESRGETQYF. CDR3 coding DNA: TGCGCCAGCAGTGAGTCGAGGGGAGAGACCCAGTACTTC.

The chain couples TRBV6-1 to TRBJ2-7, with a tentative D call TRBD1 (5 bases). This CDR3 comprises 12 residues. V was cut by 7 bases and J by 3 bases, with 10 bases left in between. The germline V gene has CDR1 MNHNS and CDR2 SASEGT. CDR3 sequence: CASIGHLYEQYF. The CDR3 coding sequence is TGTGCCAGCATCGGACATCTCTACGAGCAGTACTTC.

J is TRBJ2-7 and V is TRBV9; possibly TRBD1 for D (7 bases). The CDR3 is 16 residues long. The ends were cut back, 4 bases at V and 1 base at J, with 18 bases in the middle. Germline CDR1 SGDLS, CDR2 YYNGEE. Written as DNA, the CDR3 is TGTGCCAGCAGCCCCCAGGGGGGAGGTGTGTCCTACGAGCAGTACTTC. Translating it yields CASSPQGGGVSYEQYF.

Here the CDR3 DNA reads TGCGCCAGCAGCCCCGGACCCGGACAGGGAGACACAGATACGCAGTATTTT. It yields the protein CASSPGPGQGDTDTQYF. This chain connects TRBV4-1 to TRBJ2-3, with 8 bases identical to TRBD1. Germline V gene sequence: CDR1 MGHRA, CDR2 YSYEKL. The ends lost 4 bases at V and 2 bases at J; junction bases unmatched: 11. The CDR3 spans 17 residues.

The chain joins TRBV19 to TRBJ2-5; 9 bases map to TRBD1. The DNA end lines up better with TRBJ2-7; the J call may be wrong. CDR1 and CDR2 (germline): LNHDA, SQIVND (reference sequence). The CDR3 totals 14 residues. The CDR3 sequence is CASSMGQGDYEQYF. The CDR3 nucleotides read TGTGCCAGTAGTATGGGACAGGGAGACTACGAGCAGTACTTC.

The chain links TRBV9 to TRBJ2-1, with D perhaps matching TRBD2 (5 bases). The V end was cut by 0 bases, the J end by 9 bases, with 13 bases between. This CDR3 comprises 14 residues. Germline lookup yields CDR1 SGDLS and CDR2 YYNGEE. CDR3 DNA: TGTGCCAGCAGCGTAGGGTGGGTAGGAGGTGAGCAGTTCTTC. Protein sequence: CASSVGWVGGEQFF.

This clone was seen a single time. The V call is TRBV19, the J call TRBJ2-7, with D possibly matching TRBD2 (5 bases). Deletions cut 6 bases from V and 1 base from J, with 16 bases between. The germline gives CDR1 LNHDA, CDR2 SQIVND (reference sequence). This CDR3 contains 15 residues. The CDR3 nucleotides read TGTGCCAGTAGCCCGGGGTCAATAGATTCCTACGAGCAGTACTTC. Translation: CASSPGSIDSYEQYF.

The chain combines TRBV10-3 with TRBJ2-2; TRBD2 matches 10 bases. Unmatched junction bases numbered 7, after V lost 3 bases and J lost 3 bases. Looked up from germline, CDR1 is ENHRY and CDR2 is SYGVKD. The CDR3 totals 17 residues. The CDR3 protein is CAISEASGRGDTGELFF. DNA of the CDR3: TGTGCCATCAGTGAAGCTAGCGGGAGAGGCGACACCGGGGAGCTGTTTTTT.

The V gene is TRBV7-3, the J gene TRBJ1-1; no firm D call. The CDR3 covers 13 residues. Germline CDR1 is SGHTA and CDR2 is FQGTGA. With 5 bases removed from V and 1 base from J, the gap between germline ends came to 8 bases. CDR3 nucleotides: TGTGCCAGCAGCGATGGGCCGAACACTGAAGCTTTCTTT. It encodes CASSDGPNTEAFF.